The present T cell receptor beta chain was sequenced within a study of OX40 agonist ivuxolimab in advanced cancers. Concerning the study at large: Ivuxolimab, which targeted the costimulatory receptor OX40 (CD134), was an agonistic, fully human IgG2 monoclonal antibody. Intravenous ivuxolimab was administered to patients every 2 weeks at six dose levels: 0.01, 0.1, 0.3, 1.5, 3 and 10 mg/kg. The paper covers the monotherapy dose-escalation part of the phase I ivuxolimab trial, which included N of about 50 patients. Among the roughly 52 dose-escalation patients, around 20 had hepatocellular carcinoma, 15 melanoma, 9 renal cell carcinoma and 9 head and neck cancer. In the dose-escalation cohort, 70% to 85% of patients were male, and the mean age was roughly 60 years, with a range of about 20 to 79. Prior anti-PD-1, anti-PD-L1 or anti-CTLA-4 therapy was permitted, and checkpoint inhibitors had been received by about 37% of dose-escalation patients. Peripheral TCRbeta sequencing aimed to test whether ivuxolimab altered TCR sequence diversity and caused clonal T-cell expansion. Partial responses were achieved by three dose-escalation patients, of whom one had hepatocellular carcinoma and two had cutaneous melanoma.

The trial excluded patients who had a history of autoimmune disease or who were on systemic immunosuppression. Peripheral blood for TCR sequencing was collected from all dose cohorts at baseline, on cycle 4 day 1, and on cycle 7 day 1. Samples were obtained from an open-label, multicenter, first-in-human phase I dose-escalation trial of ivuxolimab. Adults with locally advanced or metastatic melanoma, renal cell carcinoma, hepatocellular carcinoma or head and neck squamous cell carcinoma were enrolled in the trial. Before TCR sequencing, CD4+ T cells and CD8+ T cells were sorted from peripheral blood as separate populations. Genomic DNA was isolated from the sorted cells so that the TCRbeta CDR3 region could be sequenced. The immunoSEQ Assay was used to sequence the TCRbeta CDR3 regions. Here the immuneACCESS table is served through TCRdb, limited to in-frame sequences with V and J called. Missing clones are a known gap in these copies; in checked studies unresolved V genes cover under half, and the rest lacks a known reason. In all, the sample holds about 80,000 clones, and 94% of those were seen once. Around 10% of the sample rests with the top ten.

What the study reported, not specific to this receptor: Antigen specificity was not determined for the clonally expanded peripheral T cells. At doses of 0.1 to 3.0 mg/kg, clonal expansion of both CD4+ and CD8+ T cells in blood was seen between baseline and week 6. Low levels of normalized T-cell clonal expansion were also seen in some patients who did not respond. After ivuxolimab, CD8+ T cells had more expanded clones than CD4+ T cells on average. Partial responders in the 0.1-3.0 mg/kg groups had among the lowest normalized peripheral clonal expansion, especially among CD8+ T cells.

V lost 1 base and J lost 2 bases; the stretch between them is 12 bases long. From the cysteine up to the phenylalanine, the CDR3 has a length of 15 residues. The entry retains the CDR3 DNA only, 45 bases that are in frame from base 1. The germline V gene supplies CDR1 SGHVS and CDR2 FNYEAQ. As to this clone: Its antigen is currently not known. No base quality information exists; no much larger clone differs at one position.

The rearrangement combines TRBV7-6 with TRBJ2-7, with an unclear D gene assignment. Material: CD4+ or CD8+ T cells sorted from blood, obtained in a trial of the OX40 agonist ivuxolimab. The TCR comes from an adult with an advanced solid tumor such as melanoma, head and neck, liver or kidney cancer. The CDR3 region reads CASSLGAAPTYEQYF. The DNA is as follows: TGTGCCAGCAGCTTAGGGGCTGCCCCCACCTACGAGCAGTACTTC. Where the CDR3 stops, the reference TRBV7-6 and TRBJ2-7 genes take over; the full variable domain is GAGVSQSPRYKVTKRGQDVALRCDPISGHVSLYWYRQALGQGPEFLTYFNYEAQQDKSGLPNDRFSAERPEGSISTLTIQRTEQRDSAMYRCASSLGAAPTYEQYFGPGTRLTVT.